The rows below give T cell receptor beta chains drawn from one sample of a study of blood T cell repertoires in COVID-19. Assay used: immunoSEQ multiplex PCR; TCRdb lists only in-frame clones, some missing. The sample lists a few hundred thousand clones, roughly nine tenths occurring once. Sequencing input: PBMCs or T cells enriched from blood (not recorded which). The receptors derive from a human donor in a cohort exposed to, infected with or recovered from COVID-19 (not recorded which). The donor label of this sample is uncertain. Both conserved end residues are part of each CDR3. Each record gives: CDR3 DNA, CDR3 protein, V gene, clone size, J gene, D gene. A D gene is named only where the DNA matches it firmly. Only some rows state a clone size, as once, few, many or a class for expanded clones.

DNA: TGTGCCTGGAGTCACTACAGGGTAGGAGGCGAGCAGTACTTC; CDR3: CAWSHYRVGGEQYF; V: TRBV30; size: NA; J: TRBJ2-7; D: NA
DNA: TGTGCCAGCTCACAGTCGGGGGTGGGTAATCAGCCCCAGCATTTT; CDR3: CASSQSGVGNQPQHF; V: TRBV18; size: NA; J: TRBJ1-5; D: NA
DNA: TGCGCCAGCCGAGCAACAGGGGGCAGAGAGACCCAGTACTTC; CDR3: CASRATGGRETQYF; V: TRBV5-1; size: NA; J: TRBJ2-5; D: TRBD1
DNA: TGTGCCAGTAGTACCGCAGCGAGCTCTGGAAACACCATATATTTT; CDR3: CASSTAASSGNTIYF; V: TRBV19; size: few; J: TRBJ1-3; D: NA
DNA: TGTGCCAGCAGCTTAAGGACAGTGAAGAACACCGGGGAGCTGTTTTTT; CDR3: CASSLRTVKNTGELFF; V: TRBV7-3; size: NA; J: TRBJ2-2; D: NA
DNA: TGTGCCAGCAGCCAGAACACAGATACGCAGTATTTT; CDR3: CASSQNTDTQYF; V: TRBV27; size: NA; J: TRBJ2-3; D: NA
DNA: TGTGCCAGCAGCTTAGCGCAGTCCCTAGCGGGGGGGCGGACTAGCACAGATACGCAGTATTTT; CDR3: CASSLAQSLAGGRTSTDTQYF; V: TRBV7-2; size: NA; J: TRBJ2-3; D: TRBD2
DNA: TGTGCCAGCAGTGAGGTTCCGGGACAGATGGAATACACCTTC; CDR3: CASSEVPGQMEYTF; V: TRBV6-1; size: NA; J: TRBJ1-2; D: TRBD1
DNA: TGTGCCAGCAGCCCCGGACTAGCGGGCACAGATACGCAGTATTTT; CDR3: CASSPGLAGTDTQYF; V: TRBV5-6; size: NA; J: TRBJ2-3; D: TRBD2
DNA: TGCGCCAGCAGCGGAACAGGGTTGTTCGGCTACACCTTC; CDR3: CASSGTGLFGYTF; V: TRBV5-1; size: NA; J: TRBJ1-2; D: NA
DNA: TGTGCCAGCAGCGTAGCACCTGGGACAGGCGGACAAGAGACCCAGTACTTC; CDR3: CASSVAPGTGGQETQYF; V: TRBV9; size: NA; J: TRBJ2-5; D: TRBD1
DNA: TGTGCCAGCAGTCTATCGGGACAGGCCTATGGTAGCACTGAAGCTTTCTTT; CDR3: CASSLSGQAYGSTEAFF; V: TRBV6-6; size: NA; J: TRBJ1-1; D: TRBD1
DNA: TGTGCCAGCAGCGTTGTTCGGACTTCCGGAATCGATACGCAGTATTTT; CDR3: CASSVVRTSGIDTQYF; V: TRBV9; size: NA; J: TRBJ2-3; D: NA
DNA: TGTGCCTGGAGTGAGGGAATCCAGGGCACTGAAGCTTTCTTT; CDR3: CAWSEGIQGTEAFF; V: TRBV30; size: NA; J: TRBJ1-1; D: NA
DNA: TGTGCCTGGAGTGACAATGACAGGGGAGATGAAAAACTGTTTTTT; CDR3: CAWSDNDRGDEKLFF; V: TRBV30; size: NA; J: TRBJ1-4; D: TRBD1
DNA: TGTGCCAGCAGCACCCCCCCGGGACAGGGCTCTAACTATGGCTACACCTTC; CDR3: CASSTPPGQGSNYGYTF; V: TRBV21-1; size: NA; J: TRBJ1-2; D: NA
DNA: TGTGCCAGCAGTTCCAGGGTGGCCTTGGGCAATCAGCCCCAGCATTTT; CDR3: CASSSRVALGNQPQHF; V: TRBV28; size: NA; J: TRBJ1-5; D: NA
DNA: TGTGCCAGCAGAGAATTCCGGACAGCATATGGCTACACCTTC; CDR3: CASREFRTAYGYTF; V: TRBV2; size: NA; J: TRBJ1-2; D: NA
DNA: TGTGCCAGCCTCCCCGCGGGGGAGACAAACATTCAGTACTTC; CDR3: CASLPAGETNIQYF; V: TRBV13; size: NA; J: TRBJ2-4; D: TRBD2
DNA: TGTGCCAGCGTGGGGGCAGGGGGCTACGAGCAGTACTTC; CDR3: CASVGAGGYEQYF; V: TRBV27; size: NA; J: TRBJ2-7; D: TRBD1
DNA: TGTGCCAGCTCACCAACGGCCGGGAGTCGGGCAACTAATGAAAAACTGTTTTTT; CDR3: CASSPTAGSRATNEKLFF; V: TRBV18; size: NA; J: TRBJ1-4; D: NA
DNA: TGTGCCAGCTCCGGGACTATCTCCTACGAGCAGTACTTC; CDR3: CASSGTISYEQYF; V: TRBV2; size: NA; J: TRBJ2-7; D: TRBD2
DNA: TGTGCCAGCAACAGGGGGCAACAGCCCCAGCATTTT; CDR3: CASNRGQQPQHF; V: TRBV12-3/TRBV12-4; size: NA; J: TRBJ1-5; D: TRBD1
DNA: TGCGCCAGCAAGGGAGAAAGTAGCTCCTACGAGCAGTACTTC; CDR3: CASKGESSSYEQYF; V: TRBV5-1; size: NA; J: TRBJ2-7; D: NA
DNA: TGTGCCAGCAGCCCGAGCAATCAGCCCCAGCATTTT; CDR3: CASSPSNQPQHF; V: TRBV27; size: NA; J: TRBJ1-5; D: NA
DNA: TGTGCCAGCAGCTACTACCGGGACAGGGGTCAGCCCCAGCATTTT; CDR3: CASSYYRDRGQPQHF; V: TRBV5-5; size: NA; J: TRBJ1-5; D: TRBD1
DNA: TGCGCCAGCAGCCAAACTACAGGGGGAGGAAACACCATATATTTT; CDR3: CASSQTTGGGNTIYF; V: TRBV5-1; size: NA; J: TRBJ1-3; D: TRBD1
DNA: TGTGCCAGCAGTCGGGGTGACAGGGGCGAGCAGTACTTC; CDR3: CASSRGDRGEQYF; V: TRBV11-3; size: NA; J: TRBJ2-7; D: TRBD1
DNA: TGTGCCAGCAGCGTAGGTAGCAGCTCTGGAAACACCATATATTTT; CDR3: CASSVGSSSGNTIYF; V: TRBV9; size: NA; J: TRBJ1-3; D: NA
DNA: TGTGCCAGCAGCTTAGTAGTGGGACTCTCCTACGAGCAGTACTTC; CDR3: CASSLVVGLSYEQYF; V: TRBV13; size: once; J: TRBJ2-7; D: NA
DNA: TGCGCCAGCAGCCAAGATAACGCGGGGGGCCTGCAAGAGACCCAGTACTTC; CDR3: CASSQDNAGGLQETQYF; V: TRBV4-3; size: NA; J: TRBJ2-5; D: TRBD2
DNA: TGTGCCAGTGGGGCTGGGGAGCTGTTTTTT; CDR3: CASGAGELFF; V: TRBV19; size: NA; J: TRBJ2-2; D: NA
DNA: TGTGCCAGCTCATCAGGACAGGCCTCTTGGGGTTACAATGAGCAGTTCTTC; CDR3: CASSSGQASWGYNEQFF; V: TRBV18; size: NA; J: TRBJ2-1; D: TRBD1
DNA: TGTGCCTGGAGTGTACCCTCCGGCTACGAGCAGTACTTC; CDR3: CAWSVPSGYEQYF; V: TRBV30; size: once; J: TRBJ2-7; D: NA
DNA: TGCGCCAGCAGCCTCACGGTCCCAGGGACTAGCGGCACAGATACGCAGTATTTT; CDR3: CASSLTVPGTSGTDTQYF; V: TRBV4-3; size: NA; J: TRBJ2-3; D: TRBD2
DNA: TGCGCCAGCTACGACAGAGTTCTACAGAACTTATATGGCTACACCTTC; CDR3: CASYDRVLQNLYGYTF; V: TRBV5-1; size: NA; J: TRBJ1-2; D: NA
DNA: TGTGCCAGTAGTAACCACAGGGGAGACACTGAAGCTTTCTTT; CDR3: CASSNHRGDTEAFF; V: TRBV19; size: NA; J: TRBJ1-1; D: TRBD1
DNA: TGCGCCAGCAGCCAACCCCTACAGGGGACCTACGAGCAGTACTTC; CDR3: CASSQPLQGTYEQYF; V: TRBV4-1; size: NA; J: TRBJ2-7; D: TRBD1
DNA: TGTGCCAGCACCCCGGGACAAATTATCACTGAAGCTTTCTTT; CDR3: CASTPGQIITEAFF; V: TRBV6-2/TRBV6-3; size: NA; J: TRBJ1-1; D: NA
DNA: TGCGCCAGCAGCTTGGAAAGGGGATTCAATGAAAAACTGTTTTTT; CDR3: CASSLERGFNEKLFF; V: TRBV5-1; size: NA; J: TRBJ1-4; D: NA
DNA: TGTGCCATCAGTGAGTCCACAGGGACTGGGGCCAACGTCCTGACTTTC; CDR3: CAISESTGTGANVLTF; V: TRBV10-3; size: NA; J: TRBJ2-6; D: NA
DNA: TGTGCCAGCAGTTCTTCCACAGGGGGCTATGGCTACACCTTC; CDR3: CASSSSTGGYGYTF; V: TRBV2; size: NA; J: TRBJ1-2; D: TRBD1
DNA: TGTGCCAGTAGTGCCGGGACTAGCGGGGGCCCTGAGCAGTTCTTC; CDR3: CASSAGTSGGPEQFF; V: TRBV19; size: once; J: TRBJ2-1; D: TRBD2
DNA: TGTGCCAGCAGTTACTCGGCAGGGGGCACTGAAGCTTTCTTT; CDR3: CASSYSAGGTEAFF; V: TRBV6-5; size: NA; J: TRBJ1-1; D: TRBD1
DNA: TGTGCCAGCTCAAAAGGGAGGGCAAATGAAAAACTGTTTTTT; CDR3: CASSKGRANEKLFF; V: TRBV18; size: once; J: TRBJ1-4; D: NA